A single sample is the source of the 10 T cell receptor beta chains below, sequenced in a study of patients and donors after allogeneic stem cell transplantation. A single record per CDR3 protein comes from TCRdb applying MiXCR to the RT-PCR reads. The table lists fewer than 500,000 distinct CDR3 sequences, more than 15% of them singletons. Sequenced: blood, either unsorted or a sorted T cell fraction (not recorded which). These receptors all come from a human donor who was either an allogeneic HSCT recipient or a stem cell or donor lymphocyte infusion donor (not recorded which). It is not recorded whose cells these are; they may come from a transplant donor.

The chain employs TRBV18 and TRBJ1-2; 9 nucleotides match TRBD1. Germline V gene sequence: CDR1 KGHSH, CDR2 LQKENI. Germline trimming cut 6 bases from V and 9 bases from J; bases unmatched to any gene: 14. This CDR3 has 15 amino acids. The CDR3 region is CASSSMAQDRGSYTF. Written as DNA, the CDR3 is TGTGCCAGCTCGTCCATGGCTCAGGACAGGGGTAGCTACACCTTC.

The V gene is TRBV12-3 or TRBV12-4, the J gene TRBJ1-5; weak D call: TRBD1 (5 bases). V was pared by 4 bases and J by 1 base, with 14 bases between. This CDR3 contains 16 residues. In DNA, the CDR3 is TGTGCCAGCAGTTCAAAAGCCAGGGTCAGCAATCAGCCCCAGCATTTT. Protein: CASSSKARVSNQPQHF.

This clonotype was detected ten times or more. The chain employs TRBV12-3 or TRBV12-4 and TRBJ2-1; unclear D gene. The CDR3 has 15 amino acids. The V gene lost 6 bases and the J gene lost 2 bases, with 14 bases spanning the gap. CDR3 protein: CASSPDPTTYNEQFF. The DNA for the CDR3 is TGTGCCAGCAGCCCTGACCCCACCACCTACAATGAGCAGTTCTTC.

In its sample, this clonotype was seen a few times. The rearrangement joins TRBV9 to TRBJ1-2, with D unclear. The CDR3 runs to 14 residues. Trimming took off 0 bases at V and 0 bases at J, with 6 bases between the two ends. Germline values: CDR1 SGDLS, CDR2 YYNGEE. CDR3 bases: TGTGCCAGCAGCGTAGCCAGAACTAACTATGGCTACACCTTC. Residues: CASSVARTNYGYTF.

Concerning this clonotype itself: The junction departs from the called germline gene at one end, perhaps through a read error. The V gene is TRBV24-1, the J gene TRBJ2-2; a possible D gene is TRBD2 (6 bases). The germline V gene has CDR1 KGHDR and CDR2 SFDVKD. The CDR3 extends over 16 amino acids. The CDR3 sequence is CATSDPGGVNTVELFF. As DNA, the CDR3 is TGTGCCACCAGTGACCCGGGCGGGGTGAACACCGTGGAGCTGTTTTTT.

The chain recombines TRBV6-1 with TRBJ1-2, with 8 bases fitting TRBD1. Germline CDR1 reads MNHNS; CDR2 reads SASEGT. The J segment lost 6 bases and the V segment lost 2 bases, leaving 8 bases of the junction unmatched. The length of the CDR3 is 15 residues. The DNA for the CDR3 is TGTGCCAGCAGTGAAAGGTCGCAGGGGGCGGATGGCTACACCTTC. It yields the protein CASSERSQGADGYTF.

The V and J genes are TRBV12-3 or TRBV12-4 and TRBJ2-5; 7 bases match TRBD2. The CDR3 is made up of 13 amino acids. V lost 6 bases, J lost 2 bases, and 3 bases stayed unmatched. The CDR3 region is CASSRLAQETQYF. CDR3 DNA sequence: TGTGCCAGCAGCCGACTAGCTCAAGAGACCCAGTACTTC.

This clonotype was found a few times. This CDR3 reads CASSRGLAGGENEQYF. CDR3 bases: TGTGCCAGCAGCAGGGGACTAGCGGGGGGTGAGAACGAGCAGTACTTC. The chain employs TRBV7-2 and TRBJ2-7; 15 bases agree with TRBD2. V shed 5 bases and J 5 bases; nucleotides not matched to a gene: 7. CDR1 is SGHTA and CDR2 is FQGNSA in the germline V gene. The CDR3 has 16 residues.

This clonotype has a handful of counts. The J gene is TRBJ2-7, the V gene TRBV20-1; D may correspond to TRBD1 or TRBD2 (5 bases each). This CDR3 is built from 10 residues. V was cut by 7 bases and J by 6 bases, with 10 bases left in between. The germline V gene encodes CDR1 DFQATT and CDR2 SNEGSKA (reference sequence). CDR3 residues: CSVSGGEQYF. The CDR3 nucleotides are TGCAGTGTATCTGGGGGCGAGCAGTACTTC.

This clonotype has a handful of counts. The genes are TRBV6-6 and TRBJ2-7; 8 positions agree with TRBD1. CDR1 is MNHNY, CDR2 SVGAGI, per germline (reference sequence). Losses at the gene ends were 9 bases for V and 1 base for J; bases not matched to a gene: 5. The CDR3 totals 13 residues. The CDR3 region is CASWTGFSYEQYF. The CDR3 DNA is TGTGCCAGTTGGACAGGGTTTTCCTACGAGCAGTACTTC.